Below, 20 T cell receptor beta chains from the same sample are listed, as sequenced in a study of blood T cells in healthy people across ages. Through a sample-barcoded 5' primer and a J-beta primer mix, a second PCR was run for roughly 6 to 12 cycles. TCRdb recomputed calls from the 5' RACE reads with MiXCR, one row per CDR3 protein. The sample records 730,000 or so distinct CDR3 sequences, 35% to 45% being singletons. Sequencing was carried out using blood. Receptors were obtained from a woman aged 55-69 years in good health.

This clonotype was counted between two and nine times. The chain uses TRBV6-5 and TRBJ2-7; 7 bases line up with TRBD2. V shed 4 bases and J 0 bases; nucleotides not matched to a gene: 6. The germline V gene has CDR1 MNHEY and CDR2 SVGAGI. The CDR3 is made up of 15 amino acids. CDR3 sequence: CASSSFGDYSYEQYF. The CDR3 DNA follows: TGTGCCAGCAGTTCGTTCGGGGACTACTCCTACGAGCAGTACTTC.

The chain is built from TRBV7-3 and TRBJ2-7; D possibly corresponds to TRBD1 (5 bases). In germline, CDR1 is SGHTA, CDR2 FQGTGA. V was cut by 2 bases and J by 6 bases, with 20 bases left in between. The CDR3 spans 16 residues. This CDR3 is CASSLSHDSIVSEQYF. The CDR3 DNA reads as TGTGCCAGCAGCTTATCCCACGACAGTATCGTCTCCGAGCAGTACTTC. The whole variable domain, remainder taken from reference TRBV7-3 and TRBJ2-7, is GAGVSQTPSNKVTEKGKYVELRCDPISGHTALYWYRQSLGQGPEFLIYFQGTGAADDSGLPNDRFFAVRPEGSVSTLKIQRTERGDSAVYLCASSLSHDSIVSEQYFGPGTRLTVT.

This clonotype was observed at least ten times. The rearrangement joins TRBV25-1 to TRBJ2-7; no clear D. The germline gives CDR1 MGHDK, CDR2 SYGVNS. The CDR3 loop spans 12 amino acids. The ends were cut back, 4 bases at V and 3 bases at J, with 7 bases in the middle. The CDR3 region is CASSAGVYEQYF. The DNA for the CDR3 is TGTGCCAGCAGTGCCGGTGTCTACGAGCAGTACTTC.

The rearrangement links TRBV11-2 to TRBJ1-2; D is ambiguous. The CDR3 contains 13 residues. V lost 5 bases, J lost 9 bases, and 16 bases lay in between. Germline V gives CDR1 SGHAT, CDR2 FQNNGV. This CDR3 is CASSPIRGWSYTF. The DNA of the CDR3 is TGTGCCAGCAGCCCCATTCGAGGGTGGAGCTACACCTTC.

V usage is TRBV20-1 and J usage is TRBJ2-1; 7 nucleotides agree with TRBD2. The CDR3 extends over 14 amino acids. The V gene's germline CDR1 is DFQATT and CDR2 SNEGSKA (reference sequence). The V and J ends lost 1 base and 9 bases, in that order; junction bases with no gene match: 9. In nucleotides, the CDR3 is TGCAGTGCTAGAGCGGGGGGATCAATCAGTGAGCAGTTCTTC. It yields the protein CSARAGGSISEQFF.

This chain links TRBV4-2 with TRBJ2-4; TRBD2 might be the D (6 bases). CDR3 size: 16 residues. Germline CDR1 and CDR2: LGHNA and YNFKEQ. Between the trimmed V and J ends, which lost 0 bases and 13 bases, there was a span of 22 bases. This CDR3 reads CASSQDSGPWNGEQYF. In nucleotides, the CDR3 is TGTGCCAGCAGCCAAGATAGCGGCCCGTGGAATGGGGAGCAGTACTTC.

The genes are TRBV20-1 and TRBJ2-5; weak D call: TRBD1 (5 bases). The DNA end is a closer match to TRBJ2-7, so the J assignment may be wrong. Germline CDR1 is DFQATT and CDR2 is SNEGSKA (reference sequence). CDR3 size: 13 residues. The CDR3 is CSASSGPSYEQYF. CDR3 DNA: TGCAGTGCTAGTTCAGGGCCGTCCTACGAGCAGTACTTC.

Concerning this clonotype itself: A read error may explain this, as a much larger clone is one base away. The chain recombines TRBV6-5 with TRBJ2-1, with 9 bases identical to TRBD1. Germline CDR1 reads MNHEY; CDR2 reads SVGAGI. The CDR3 covers 15 residues. V shed 6 bases and J 7 bases; nucleotides not matched to a gene: 10. The DNA for the CDR3 is TGTGCCAGCAGCAGTGCCACAGGGGGCGCGAATGAGCAGTTCTTC. It codes for CASSSATGGANEQFF.

This clonotype has more than one count but fewer than ten. The V call is TRBV20-1, the J call TRBJ2-3, with D perhaps matching TRBD2 (5 bases). Per the germline V gene, CDR1 is DFQATT and CDR2 is SNEGSKA (reference sequence). Trimming stripped 6 bases from V and 5 bases from J, with 12 bases between. The CDR3 sequence is 12 residues long. The CDR3 DNA sequence: TGCAGTGCCCTGGGGAGAGGAGATACGCAGTATTTT. Its translation is CSALGRGDTQYF.

In this sample, this clonotype turned up a few times. The V call is TRBV9, the J call TRBJ1-6; tentatively, D is TRBD1 (6 bases). The CDR3 totals 16 residues. Germline values: CDR1 SGDLS, CDR2 YYNGEE. Trimming cost V 2 bases and J 8 bases, with 17 bases left between them. In nucleotides, the CDR3 is TGTGCCAGCAGCGTCCGGTCCCACCCAGGGGATTCACCCCTCCACTTT. Translating it yields CASSVRSHPGDSPLHF.

This clonotype has a handful of counts. This chain connects TRBV7-9 to TRBJ2-2, with D unresolved. Trimming removed 5 bases from V and 1 base from J, with 17 bases in between. The CDR3 has 17 amino acids. Germline CDR1 and CDR2: SEHNR and FQNEAQ (reference sequence). The CDR3 bases are TGTGCCAGCAGCCCCTTCGGGCACAACCTGAACACCGGGGAGCTGTTTTTT. Translation: CASSPFGHNLNTGELFF.

The V and J genes are TRBV25-1 and TRBJ1-4; no clear D. V was pared by 11 bases and J by 9 bases, with 28 bases between. The germline gives CDR1 MGHDK, CDR2 SYGVNS. The CDR3 extends over 16 amino acids. CDR3: CAGIGGPQTDGKKLFF. In DNA form, the CDR3 reads TGTGCCGGCATAGGAGGACCACAAACGGACGGCAAAAAACTGTTTTTT.

This clonotype has only a few counts. This chain links TRBV3-1 with TRBJ1-2; 7 bases fit TRBD1. This CDR3 spans 15 amino acids. V shed 4 bases and J 5 bases; nucleotides not matched to a gene: 10. Germline V lookup: CDR1 LGHDT, CDR2 YNNKEL (reference sequence). CDR3 protein: CASSLGDSQLYGYTF. Written as DNA, the CDR3 is TGTGCCAGCAGCCTTGGGGACAGTCAGCTTTATGGCTACACCTTC.

J is TRBJ2-3 and V is TRBV20-1, with D unresolved. The V end lost 6 bases, the J end lost 4 bases, and 11 bases lay between the germline ends. Germline V gene lookup returns CDR1 DFQATT and CDR2 SNEGSKA (reference sequence). The CDR3 totals 12 residues. CDR3 residues: CSARPWSDTQYF. The CDR3 nucleotides are TGCAGTGCCCGCCCTTGGTCAGATACGCAGTATTTT.

This clonotype was counted at least ten times. The rearrangement uses TRBV5-1 and TRBJ2-1; 11 bases agree with TRBD1. The CDR3 totals 15 residues. Trimming took 3 bases from V and 2 from J; bases not matched to a gene: 1. Germline CDR1 and CDR2: SGHRS and YFSETQ. CDR3 protein: CASSSGQGAYNEQFF. In DNA form, the CDR3 reads TGCGCCAGCAGCTCGGGACAGGGGGCCTACAATGAGCAGTTCTTC.

This clonotype was seen more than once but under ten times. The chain is built from TRBV25-1 and TRBJ2-7, with D possibly TRBD2 on 7 matching bases. Germline-derived CDR1 and CDR2 are MGHDK and SYGVNS. Trimming removed 6 bases from V and 0 bases from J, with 15 bases in between. This CDR3 contains 15 residues. CDR3 amino acids: CASRAPGGLSYEQYF. As DNA, the CDR3 is TGTGCCAGCAGGGCCCCCGGGGGGCTCTCCTACGAGCAGTACTTC.

This chain joins TRBV10-3 and TRBJ2-7; D is perhaps TRBD2 (6 bases). V lost 3 bases and J lost 7, with 16 bases in between. Germline V gives CDR1 ENHRY, CDR2 SYGVKD. The CDR3 length is 14 residues. Here the CDR3 reads CAISEREFSDEQYF. CDR3 in DNA: TGTGCCATCAGTGAACGGGAGTTTTCGGATGAGCAGTACTTC.

This clonotype was found a few times. The genes are TRBV2 and TRBJ2-5; D call uncertain. The DNA end favors TRBJ2-7, so the J call may be wrong. The germline CDR1 and CDR2 sequences are SNHLY and FYNNEI. The CDR3 runs 13 residues. CDR3 loop: CASNLDLSYEQYF. The CDR3 region has the DNA TGTGCCAGCAACCTGGACCTCTCCTACGAGCAGTACTTC.

In the case of this clonotype: Being one base from a much bigger clone, this may be a read error. The chain is built from TRBV13 and TRBJ2-5; D is possibly TRBD1 or TRBD2 (5 bases each). The CDR3 is 14 residues long. Germline values: CDR1 PRHDT, CDR2 FYEKMQ (reference sequence). V lost 5 bases and J lost 11, with 21 bases in between. CDR3 sequence reads: CASSNQGPSDEQYF. The CDR3 region has the DNA TGTGCCAGCAGCAACCAGGGACCTTCGGATGAGCAGTACTTC.

This chain uses TRBV5-6 with TRBJ2-2; the match to TRBD1 covers 7 bases. The germline V gene encodes CDR1 SGHDT and CDR2 YYEEEE. The V gene end was trimmed by 3 bases and the J gene end by 7 bases; junction bases not matched to a gene: 6. The CDR3 is 14 amino acids. DNA for the CDR3: TGTGCCAGCAGCTCAGGACAGGCAGACGGGGAGCTGTTTTTT. This codes for CASSSGQADGELFF. The whole variable domain, remainder taken from reference TRBV5-6 and TRBJ2-2, is DAGVTQSPTHLIKTRGQQVTLRCSPKSGHDTVSWYQQALGQGPQFIFQYYEEEERQRGNFPDRFSGHQFPNYSSELNVNALLLGDSALYLCASSSGQADGELFFGEGSRLTVL.